The T cell receptor (beta chain) under discussion was sequenced for a study of cytomegalovirus exposure and HLA in healthy donors. Overall study: Roughly 80% of some 390 genotyped donors fell in the Caucasian-associated ancestry cluster.

Trimming stripped 4 bases from V and 5 bases from J, with 7 bases between. Germline V gene data show CDR1 as SGHRS and CDR2 as YFSETQ. This CDR3 contains 12 residues. Study results and limitations: It was likely that a cluster of highly shared sequence variants was a sequencing artifact. As a later analysis showed, a missense DCLRE1C variant was linked to trimming of TCR beta V- and J-genes. Reportedly, fewer N-insertions than the approximately 690-donor mean appeared in an Asian-associated ancestry cluster in a later analysis.

A word on this clone: Its antigen is currently unknown.

PCR primers comprised 60 Vbeta and 13 Jbeta primers. The method was immunoSEQ multiplex PCR; TCRdb's version includes in-frame clones alone and lacks a portion of them. The table lists about 94,000 clones, around 66% of them singletons, with around 4.2% in the top ten. The V and J genes are TRBV5-1 and TRBJ2-1, with D uncertain. The specimen was PBMCs. The sequence was obtained from a man between 25 and 39 years old in good health and CMV-seronegative. Here the CDR3 DNA reads TGCGCCAGCAGCGCCACGGACAATGAGCAGTTCTTC. Translation: CASSATDNEQFF.